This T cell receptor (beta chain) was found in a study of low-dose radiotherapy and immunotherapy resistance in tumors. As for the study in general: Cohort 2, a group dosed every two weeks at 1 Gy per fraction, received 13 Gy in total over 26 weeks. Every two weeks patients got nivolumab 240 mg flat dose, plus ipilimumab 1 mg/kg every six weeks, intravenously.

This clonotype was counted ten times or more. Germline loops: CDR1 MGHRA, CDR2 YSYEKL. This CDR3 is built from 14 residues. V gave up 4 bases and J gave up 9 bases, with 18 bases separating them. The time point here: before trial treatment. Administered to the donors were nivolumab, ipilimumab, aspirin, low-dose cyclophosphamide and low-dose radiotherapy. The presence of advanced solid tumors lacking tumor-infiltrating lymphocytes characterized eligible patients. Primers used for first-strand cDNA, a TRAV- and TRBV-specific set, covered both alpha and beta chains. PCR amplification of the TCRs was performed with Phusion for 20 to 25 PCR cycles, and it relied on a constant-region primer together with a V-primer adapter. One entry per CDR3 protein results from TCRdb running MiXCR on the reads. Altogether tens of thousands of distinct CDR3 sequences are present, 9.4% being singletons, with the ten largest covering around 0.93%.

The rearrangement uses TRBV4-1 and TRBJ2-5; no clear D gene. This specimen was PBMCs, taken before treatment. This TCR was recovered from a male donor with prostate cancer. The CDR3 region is CASSPGLTWWAQYF. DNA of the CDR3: TGCGCCAGCAGCCCCGGATTGACTTGGTGGGCCCAGTACTTC.